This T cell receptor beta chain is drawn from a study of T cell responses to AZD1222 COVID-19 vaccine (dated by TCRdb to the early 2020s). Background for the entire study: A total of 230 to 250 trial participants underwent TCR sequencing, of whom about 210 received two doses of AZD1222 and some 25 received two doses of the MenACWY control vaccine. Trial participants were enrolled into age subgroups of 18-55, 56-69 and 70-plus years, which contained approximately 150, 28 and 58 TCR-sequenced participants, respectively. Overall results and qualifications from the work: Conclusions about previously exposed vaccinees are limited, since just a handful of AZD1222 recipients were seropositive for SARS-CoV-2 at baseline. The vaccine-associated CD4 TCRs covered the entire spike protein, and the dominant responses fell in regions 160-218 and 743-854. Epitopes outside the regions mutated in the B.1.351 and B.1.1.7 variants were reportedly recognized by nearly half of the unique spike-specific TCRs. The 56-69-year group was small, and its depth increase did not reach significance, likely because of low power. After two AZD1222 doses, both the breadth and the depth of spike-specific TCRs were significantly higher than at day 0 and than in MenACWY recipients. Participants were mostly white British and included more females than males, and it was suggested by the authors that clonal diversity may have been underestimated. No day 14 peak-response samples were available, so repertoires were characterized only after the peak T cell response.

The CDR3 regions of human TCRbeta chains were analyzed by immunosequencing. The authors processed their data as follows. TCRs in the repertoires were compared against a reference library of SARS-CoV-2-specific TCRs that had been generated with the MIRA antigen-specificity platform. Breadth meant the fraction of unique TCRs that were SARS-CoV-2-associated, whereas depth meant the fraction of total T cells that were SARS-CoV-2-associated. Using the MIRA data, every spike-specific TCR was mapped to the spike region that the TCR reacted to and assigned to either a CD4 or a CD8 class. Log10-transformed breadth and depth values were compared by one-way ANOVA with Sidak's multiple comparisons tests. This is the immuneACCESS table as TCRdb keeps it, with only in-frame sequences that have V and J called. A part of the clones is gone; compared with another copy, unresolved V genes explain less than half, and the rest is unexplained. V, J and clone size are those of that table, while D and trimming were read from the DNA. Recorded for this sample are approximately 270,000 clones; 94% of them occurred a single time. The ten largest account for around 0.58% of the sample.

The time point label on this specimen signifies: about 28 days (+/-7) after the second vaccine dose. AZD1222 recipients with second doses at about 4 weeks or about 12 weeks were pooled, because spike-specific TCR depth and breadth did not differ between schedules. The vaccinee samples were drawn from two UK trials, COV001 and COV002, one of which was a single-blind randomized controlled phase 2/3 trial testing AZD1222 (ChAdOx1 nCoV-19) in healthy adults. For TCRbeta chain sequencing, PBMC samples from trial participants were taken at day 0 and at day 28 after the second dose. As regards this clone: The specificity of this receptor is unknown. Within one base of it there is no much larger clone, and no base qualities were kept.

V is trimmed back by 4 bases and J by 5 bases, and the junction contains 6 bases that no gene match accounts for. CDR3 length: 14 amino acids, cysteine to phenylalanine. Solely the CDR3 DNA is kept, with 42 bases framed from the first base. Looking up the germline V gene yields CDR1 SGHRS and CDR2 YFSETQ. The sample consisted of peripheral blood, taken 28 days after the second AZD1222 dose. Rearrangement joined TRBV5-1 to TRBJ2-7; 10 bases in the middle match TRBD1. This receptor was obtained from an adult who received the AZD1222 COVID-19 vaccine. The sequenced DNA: TGCGCCAGCAGCCCGCTAGGGACAGGGGACGAGCAGTACTTC. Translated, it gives CASSPLGTGDEQYF.